The sequence of this T cell receptor (beta chain) was determined in a study of regulatory T cells in long-lasting Graves disease (dated by TCRdb to the early 2020s). In terms of the full investigation: Persistent Graves' disease was defined as antithyroid drug treatment for over 5 years with persistently positive TSH receptor autoantibodies. Antithyroid drugs had been taken for 10 to 13 years on average by persistent Graves' disease patients in the clinical cohort. A total of 33 samples underwent TCR sequencing, from about 13 patients with persistent Graves' disease and some 20 patients with newly diagnosed Graves' disease. The study was registered as a clinical trial and conducted in China. Patients with persistent Graves' disease were compared with patients with newly diagnosed Graves' disease using TCR sequencing and RNA sequencing of peripheral blood. Broad study findings and their caveats: TRBV28, TRBJ1-2 and TRBJ2-5 were preferentially used in persistent disease, while TRBV20-1 and TRBJ2-1 were favored in newly diagnosed disease. The small sample size was acknowledged by the authors as a limitation that may reduce accuracy. Sequencing and analysis were restricted to the TCR beta chain. Because the primary lesion, thyroid tissue, could not be accessed, the study looked at peripheral blood alone. Persistent patients shared more public clonotypes among themselves (around 3,000) than newly diagnosed patients did (about 970). Persistent Graves' disease patients showed lower TCR Shannon entropy and fewer highly expanded clones than newly diagnosed patients, suggesting clonal expansion.

CDR1 SGDLS and CDR2 YYNGEE are derived from the germline V gene. Ends trimmed: V by 0 bases, J by 0 bases; bases unmatched to a gene: 5. The CDR3 contains 16 residues, cysteine and phenylalanine counted. This entry keeps only the CDR3 DNA: 48 bases, framed from base 1. Library preparation employed multiplex PCR. The run used an Illumina HiSeq 4000. TCR beta libraries were built with iRepertoire HTBI primers and Arm-PCR amplification of CDR3 regions. PCR products were gel purified before sequencing. In the paper's pipeline: Gene usage analysis of CDR3 amino acid clonotypes used the roughly 60 TRBV and fewer than 15 TRBJ segments found across samples. COPE and FqMerger were used to merge the filtered high-quality paired reads into contigs. Contigs were aligned with BLAST to IMGT TRBV, TRBD and TRBJ reference genes, and CDR3 was defined per IMGT. Any clonotype with a frequency above 0.1% was counted as a highly expanded clone. Shannon entropy was used to measure repertoire diversity, and the Gini coefficient was used to measure V-J evenness. A clonotype found in more than one individual was treated as public. TCRdb reworked the public reads: Q25 trimming with fastp, MiXCR clone assembly, productive beta chains retained. CDR3 protein sequences are deduplicated, and each keeps its most common genes and DNA. It is TCRdb's table, rather than the study itself, that gives the V and J calls and clone size. This sample holds almost 350,000 distinct CDR3 sequences; about 19% were observed only once. Less than 30% of the sample is in the top ten clones.

In light of the paper, this sample's time point label describes: persistent/refractory GD, antithyroid drugs over 5 years with positive TRAb. For both TCR sequencing and RNA sequencing, RNA was extracted from PBMCs using TRIzol. The diagnosis of Graves' disease was made according to American Thyroid Association guidelines. Recruitment of patients was carried out at an endocrinology department in Xi'an, China. From each patient, about 8.9 milliliters of peripheral blood was collected into an EDTA anticoagulant tube. Ficoll Paque Plus density gradient separation was used to isolate PBMCs, and no further T cell sorting was performed. An Agilent 2100 Bioanalyzer and agarose gel were used to check RNA quality, while a NanoDrop 2000 measured RNA concentration. On this clonotype itself: The antigen it binds to is not known. Nothing much larger sits one base from this clone, and base qualities are not available.

The rearrangement combines TRBV9 with TRBJ1-1; 7 of the junction bases match TRBD1. This sample comprised peripheral blood mononuclear cells (PBMCs), obtained when the disease was refractory, from a patient treated with antithyroid drugs. The receptor was isolated from a female donor with Graves disease. The CDR3 is CASSVGDSYLNTEAFF. The sequenced DNA: TGTGCCAGCAGCGTAGGGGACAGCTATTTGAACACTGAAGCTTTCTTT. With all but the CDR3 taken from the reference TRBV9 and TRBJ1-1 genes, the full variable domain is: DSGVTQTPKHLITATGQRVTLRCSPRSGDLSVYWYQQSLDQGLQFLIQYYNGEERAKGNILERFSAQQFPDLHSELNLSSLELGDSALYFCASSVGDSYLNTEAFFGQGTRLTVV.